The 29 T cell receptor beta chains given below trace back to one sample, sequenced in a study of T-cell reconstitution after alpha-beta-depleted transplantation in children. The authors prepared the TCRbeta library with unique molecular identifiers. TCRdb re-analysed the PCR reads in MiXCR, keeping a single row per CDR3 protein. The table lists about 510,000 distinct CDR3 sequences, approximately 10% of them singletons. The sequences come from PBMCs, mostly from graft donor cells, collected 180 days after TCRalphabeta/CD19-depleted stem cell transplant. These receptors were obtained from a female patient aged 2-15 years who had a stem cell transplant for aplastic anemia, so the T cells may come from the graft donor.

This clonotype has at least ten counts. The rearrangement uses TRBV3-1 and TRBJ2-1; D unresolved. CDR3 length equals 13 residues. V was pared by 0 bases and J by 6 bases, with 6 bases between. Germline V gene lookup returns CDR1 LGHDT and CDR2 YNNKEL (reference sequence). CDR3 residues: CASSQDSANEQFF. Written as DNA, the CDR3 is TGTGCCAGCAGCCAAGATTCAGCCAATGAGCAGTTCTTC.

This clonotype has only a few counts. V is TRBV27 and J is TRBJ2-2; D remains unclear. The CDR3 spans 16 residues. V lost 5 bases and J 4 bases, leaving 17 bases between the germline ends. The V gene's germline CDR1 is MNHEY and CDR2 SMNVEV (reference sequence). CDR3 sequence reads: CASSRLSPLGTGELFF. CDR3 DNA sequence: TGTGCCAGCAGTCGGCTCTCCCCCTTGGGCACCGGGGAGCTGTTTTTT.

The chain links TRBV28 to TRBJ2-3, with 8 positions matching TRBD2. CDR1 and CDR2 (germline): MDHEN, SYDVKM. The CDR3 runs 16 residues. V trimming: 7 bases; J trimming: 1 base; junction bases outside the gene matches: 10. The DNA for the CDR3 is TGTGCCAGCACATTCTGGGGGGGACTAGGCACAGATACGCAGTATTTT. It yields the protein CASTFWGGLGTDTQYF.

In its sample, this clonotype was seen a few times. The chain employs TRBV7-2 and TRBJ2-7, with TRBD2 matching over 8 bases. The germline gives CDR1 SGHTA, CDR2 FQGNSA. Trimming at V came to 4 bases and at J to 4 bases, leaving 9 bases not matched to a gene. The CDR3 is made up of 15 amino acids. The CDR3 protein is CASSSLAAGRYEQYV. CDR3 DNA sequence: TGTGCCAGCAGCTCACTAGCGGCTGGGAGGTACGAGCAGTACGTC.

The chain links TRBV3-1 to TRBJ1-1, with TRBD1 matching over 8 bases. Germline loops: CDR1 LGHDT, CDR2 YNNKEL (reference sequence). Unmatched junction bases numbered 11, after V lost 1 base and J lost 7 bases. CDR3 length equals 16 residues. CDR3 in DNA: TGTGCCAGCAGCCAAGCCAACAGGGGGGCGCTCGGTGAAGCTTTCTTT. It is translated as CASSQANRGALGEAFF.

This clonotype was recorded a few times. The V and J genes are TRBV7-8 and TRBJ2-1, with 10 bases fitting TRBD2. V dropped 1 base and J dropped 2; count of bases not matched to a gene: 2. The CDR3 runs 16 residues. CDR1 SGHVS and CDR2 FQNEAQ come from the germline V gene. The CDR3 reads CASSLGGTSAYNEQFF. The DNA for the CDR3 is TGTGCCAGCAGCTTAGGTGGGACTAGCGCCTACAATGAGCAGTTCTTC. Combining the CDR3 with reference TRBV7-8 and TRBJ2-1 gives the whole variable domain GAGVSQSPRYKVAKRGQDVALRCDPISGHVSLFWYQQALGQGPEFLTYFQNEAQLDKSGLPSDRFFAERPEGSVSTLKIQRTQQEDSAVYLCASSLGGTSAYNEQFFGPGTRLTVL.

V is TRBV27 and J is TRBJ1-3; perhaps TRBD1 as D (6 bases). Trimming took off 5 bases at V and 4 bases at J, with 15 bases between the two ends. This CDR3 contains 15 residues. The germline CDR1 and CDR2 sequences are MNHEY and SMNVEV (reference sequence). The CDR3 sequence is CASSPSGASGNTIYF. As DNA, the CDR3 is TGTGCCAGCAGTCCTTCAGGGGCCTCGGGAAACACCATATATTTT.

This chain connects TRBV12-5 to TRBJ2-1; perhaps TRBD2 as D (5 bases). Trimming shortened V by 2 bases and J by 14 bases, and 19 bases separated the two germline ends. The CDR3 contains 14 residues. Germline V gene sequence: CDR1 LGHNT, CDR2 FRNRAP. The CDR3 here is CASGLSLRPGGEFF. The CDR3 DNA sequence: TGTGCTAGTGGTTTGTCCCTCCGTCCAGGAGGAGAGTTCTTC. Variable domain in full (rest from reference TRBV12-5 and TRBJ2-1): DARVTQTPRHKVTEMGQEVTMRCQPILGHNTVFWYRQTMMQGLELLAYFRNRAPLDDSGMPKDRFSAEMPDATLATLKIQPSEPRDSAVYFCASGLSLRPGGEFFGPGTRLTVL.

A remark on this clonotype: Just one base apart from a much larger clone, this may be a read error. The V gene is TRBV5-1, the J gene TRBJ1-1; D is unclear. This CDR3 region has 15 residues. V was cut by 0 bases and J by 3 bases, with 12 bases left in between. In germline, CDR1 is SGHRS, CDR2 YFSETQ. The DNA for the CDR3 is TGCGCCAGCAGCTTGGCCGTACAAATGTACACTGAAGCTTTCTTT. Translated, it gives CASSLAVQMYTEAFF.

The rearrangement links TRBV7-9 to TRBJ1-1, with 7 bases identical to TRBD1. CDR1 and CDR2 (germline): SEHNR, FQNEAQ (reference sequence). The V segment lost 3 bases and the J segment 0 bases; nucleotides outside the gene matches: 4. There are 15 residues in the CDR3. The CDR3 protein is CASSFSGQVNTEAFF. In nucleotides, the CDR3 is TGTGCCAGCAGCTTTTCCGGACAGGTGAACACTGAAGCTTTCTTT.

This clonotype was counted ten times or more. The chain carries TRBV5-1 and TRBJ2-7; D remains ambiguous. The CDR3 is 13 amino acids. Germline V gene data show CDR1 as SGHRS and CDR2 as YFSETQ. V dropped 4 bases and J dropped 1 base, with 9 bases sitting between them. CDR3 sequence (DNA): TGCGCCAGCAGCCCAGACAATTCCTACGAGCAGTACGTC. This translates into CASSPDNSYEQYV.

The rearrangement uses TRBV11-2 and TRBJ2-1, with TRBD2 identical over 12 bases. The V segment lost 5 bases and the J segment 9 bases; nucleotides outside the gene matches: 5. Per the germline V gene, CDR1 is SGHAT and CDR2 is FQNNGV. CDR3 length: 14 residues. The chain's CDR3 is CASSQTSGGIEQFF. The DNA for the CDR3 is TGTGCCAGCAGCCAGACTAGCGGGGGCATTGAGCAGTTCTTC.

V usage is TRBV28 and J usage is TRBJ2-3, with 8 nucleotides matching TRBD1. From germline, CDR1 is MDHEN and CDR2 SYDVKM. The length of the CDR3 is 18 residues. Trimming cost V 0 bases and J 2 bases; bases outside gene matches: 10. DNA of the CDR3: TGTGCCAGCAGTTTATGGGGTCCCGGACAGGGCTACACAGATACGCAGTATTTT. This codes for CASSLWGPGQGYTDTQYF. Combining the CDR3 with reference TRBV28 and TRBJ2-3 gives the whole variable domain DVKVTQSSRYLVKRTGEKVFLECVQDMDHENMFWYRQDPGLGLRLIYFSYDVKMKEKGDIPEGYSVSREKKERFSLILESASTNQTSMYLCASSLWGPGQGYTDTQYFGPGTRLTVL.

This clonotype was observed a handful of times. The chain has TRBV15 and TRBJ2-7; the match to TRBD1 covers 10 bases. The V gene end was trimmed by 1 base and the J gene end by 0 bases; junction bases not matched to a gene: 0. Germline V lookup: CDR1 LNHNV, CDR2 YYDKDF (reference sequence). This CDR3 spans 15 amino acids. The CDR3 is CATSRGQGASYEQYV. Written as DNA, the CDR3 is TGTGCCACCAGCAGAGGACAGGGGGCCTCCTACGAGCAGTACGTC.

V usage is TRBV30 and J usage is TRBJ1-2; D gene ambiguous. The CDR3 totals 17 residues. Deletions cut 5 bases from V and 4 bases from J, with 26 bases between. The germline CDR1 and CDR2 sequences are GTSNPN and SVGIG (reference sequence). The CDR3 nucleotides are TGTGCCTGGTGGGGAGCTCCCAAGGGTAGGGCGGCCTATGGCTACACCTTC. This gives the protein CAWWGAPKGRAAYGYTF.

The chain uses TRBV18 and TRBJ1-1; TRBD1 matches at 9 bases. The CDR3 runs to 18 residues. Trimming cost V 6 bases and J 3 bases; bases outside gene matches: 17. Per the germline V gene, CDR1 is KGHSH and CDR2 is LQKENI. The CDR3 is CASSSKVGTGLTDTEAFF. The CDR3 DNA sequence: TGTGCCAGCTCGTCCAAGGTCGGGACAGGGTTAACGGACACTGAAGCTTTCTTT.

This clonotype was recorded many times. In nucleotides, the CDR3 is TGTGCCAGCAGCTTAGCAGGGGGCGGTGAAAAACTGTTTTTT. This codes for CASSLAGGGEKLFF. The chain recombines TRBV7-2 with TRBJ1-4; TRBD1 matches 7 bases. The CDR3 has 14 residues. Germline values: CDR1 SGHTA, CDR2 FQGNSA. Trimming at V came to 0 bases and at J to 7 bases, leaving 2 bases not matched to a gene.

This clonotype was seen only a few times. V and J are TRBV21-1 and TRBJ2-3; the D call in the table, TRBD2, was not verified against the DNA. TRBV21-1 is recorded as a pseudogene. This CDR3 has 18 residues. The CDR3 sequence: CASSKRGTSGALADTQYF. CDR3 in DNA: TGTGCCAGCAGCAAACGCGGGACTAGCGGGGCCCTAGCAGATACGCAGTATTTT.

The V call is TRBV7-8, the J call TRBJ1-1, with D perhaps TRBD1 (6 bases). With 6 bases removed from V and 1 base from J, the gap between germline ends came to 15 bases. Germline values: CDR1 SGHVS, CDR2 FQNEAQ. The CDR3 loop spans 15 amino acids. CDR3 residues: CASRTRQDSNTEAFF. The CDR3 DNA reads as TGTGCCAGCAGAACACGACAGGATTCGAACACTGAAGCTTTCTTT.

The chain recombines TRBV29-1 with TRBJ2-7, with D perhaps TRBD1 (6 bases). The V and J ends lost 5 bases and 2 bases respectively, with 13 bases between them. The CDR3 contains 13 residues. Germline V gene data show CDR1 as SQVTM and CDR2 as ANQGSEA. The DNA of the CDR3 is TGCAGCGTTTTGGGACAACTACCCTACGAGCAGTACTTC. Its translation: CSVLGQLPYEQYF.

This clonotype has more than one count but fewer than ten. For the CDR3, the DNA is TGTGCCAGCAGCCGCCTGCTGGGCCCCGAGGGCTCTGGAAACACCATATATTTT. As protein: CASSRLLGPEGSGNTIYF. This chain connects TRBV11-2 to TRBJ1-3; no clear D gene. Trimming took off 5 bases at V and 0 bases at J, with 20 bases between the two ends. CDR1 and CDR2 from the germline V gene are SGHAT and FQNNGV. CDR3 size: 18 residues.

The chain recombines TRBV5-1 with TRBJ2-7; tentative D call: TRBD1 (5 bases). Trimming took 2 bases from V and 3 from J, leaving 12 bases between them. The germline V gene has CDR1 SGHRS and CDR2 YFSETQ. There are 14 residues in the CDR3. The CDR3 is CASSFFQGYYEQYV. The CDR3 nucleotides are TGCGCCAGCAGCTTCTTTCAGGGTTACTACGAGCAGTACGTC.

V and J are TRBV29-1 and TRBJ2-7; weak D call: TRBD1 (5 bases). Germline values: CDR1 SQVTM, CDR2 ANQGSEA. The CDR3 length is 13 residues. V lost 2 bases to trimming and J lost 1 base, with 9 bases between them. The CDR3 sequence: CSVETGRSYEQYF. CDR3 bases: TGCAGCGTTGAAACAGGTCGATCCTACGAGCAGTACTTC.

J is TRBJ1-1 and V is TRBV29-1; tentatively, D is TRBD1 (5 bases). This CDR3 spans 14 amino acids. The V and J ends lost 1 base and 0 bases respectively, with 9 bases between them. CDR1 and CDR2 (germline): SQVTM, ANQGSEA. The CDR3 DNA sequence: TGCAGCGTTGAAGGACAGACTCTGAACACTGAAGCTTTCTTT. Its protein product is CSVEGQTLNTEAFF.

This clonotype was recorded only once. This may arise from a read error, as a much more abundant clone is one base away. In nucleotides, the CDR3 is TGTGCCACCAGCTCCGGACTGTACACCGGGGAGCTGTTTTTT. Translated, it gives CATSSGLYTGELFF. This chain links TRBV12-3 or TRBV12-4 with TRBJ2-2; a possible D gene is TRBD2 (5 bases). Trimming removed 10 bases at V and 3 bases at J, with 15 bases between. The CDR3 runs to 14 residues.

The chain recombines TRBV4-2 with TRBJ2-5; D possibly corresponds to TRBD1 (6 bases). The CDR3 loop spans 17 amino acids. V was clipped by 3 bases and J by 2 bases, with 19 bases between them. Germline V lookup: CDR1 LGHNA, CDR2 YNFKEQ. CDR3 DNA: TGTGCCAGCAGCCAGGGCCCCCAGGGGTCATTACAAGAGACCCAGTACTTC. Its translation is CASSQGPQGSLQETQYF.

As to this clonotype: Compared with germline, one end of the junction differs, possibly owing to a read error. The CDR3 loop is CSVGLWQAPHF. DNA for the CDR3: TGCAGCGTTGGGCTCTGGCAAGCTCCGCACTTC. The chain has TRBV29-1 and TRBJ2-5; no clear D gene. From germline, CDR1 is SQVTM and CDR2 ANQGSEA. The CDR3 extends over 11 amino acids.

The chain employs TRBV7-7 and TRBJ2-5; TRBD2 matches 11 bases. The germline gives CDR1 SSHAT, CDR2 FNYEAQ (reference sequence). This CDR3 is 18 amino acids long. After removal of 3 bases from V and 2 bases from J, the junction contained 11 bases not matched to a gene. The CDR3 bases are TGTGCCAGCAGCTTTGTTCTACCGGGACTAGCGGAACAAGAGACCCAGTACTTC. Protein sequence: CASSFVLPGLAEQETQYF.

The rearrangement links TRBV28 to TRBJ1-2; D unresolved. Germline V lookup: CDR1 MDHEN, CDR2 SYDVKM. CDR3 length: 13 amino acids. Trimming removed 6 bases from V and 6 bases from J, with 14 bases in between. The CDR3 DNA is TGTGCCAGCAGCTTTGGGCCGCTGGATGGCTACACCTTC. Protein: CASSFGPLDGYTF.